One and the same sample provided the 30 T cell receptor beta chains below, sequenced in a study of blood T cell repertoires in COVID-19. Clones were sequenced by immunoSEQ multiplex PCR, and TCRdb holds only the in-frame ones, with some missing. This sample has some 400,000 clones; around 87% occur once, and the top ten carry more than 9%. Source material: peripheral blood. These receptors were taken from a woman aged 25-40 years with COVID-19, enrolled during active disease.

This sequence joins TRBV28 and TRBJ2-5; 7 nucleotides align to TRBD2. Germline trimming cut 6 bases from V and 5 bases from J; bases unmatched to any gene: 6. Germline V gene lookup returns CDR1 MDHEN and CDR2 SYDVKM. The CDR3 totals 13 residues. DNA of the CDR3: TGTGCCAGCAGGGGAGGGGTCCACGAGACCCAGTACTTC. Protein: CASRGGVHETQYF.

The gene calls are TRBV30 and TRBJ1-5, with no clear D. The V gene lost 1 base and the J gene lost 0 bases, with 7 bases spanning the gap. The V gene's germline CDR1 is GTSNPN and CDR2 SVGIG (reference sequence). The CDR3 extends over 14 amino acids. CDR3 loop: CAWSAGLSNQPQHF. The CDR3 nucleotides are TGTGCCTGGAGTGCCGGACTTAGCAATCAGCCCCAGCATTTT.

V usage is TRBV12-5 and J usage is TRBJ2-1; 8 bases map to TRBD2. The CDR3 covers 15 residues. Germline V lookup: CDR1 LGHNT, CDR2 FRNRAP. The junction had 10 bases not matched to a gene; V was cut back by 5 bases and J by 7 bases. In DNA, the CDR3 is TGTGCTAGTGGTCCCCGGGGGGGCGGGAGGAATGAGCAGTTCTTC. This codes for CASGPRGGGRNEQFF.

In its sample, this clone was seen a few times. DNA of the CDR3: TGTGCCAGCGGAATCTCGTTATCGGCGGGAGAACGGCCGTATTTT. This encodes CASGISLSAGERPYF. V usage is TRBV5-8 and J usage is TRBJ2-3; 7 nucleotides match TRBD2. The CDR3 contains 15 residues. Per the germline V gene, CDR1 is SGHTS and CDR2 is YDEGEE. V shed 7 bases, J shed 14 bases, and the junction held 22 bases outside the gene matches. The full variable domain, with the rest looked up from reference TRBV5-8 and TRBJ2-3, is EAGVTQSPTHLIKTRGQQATLRCSPISGHTSVYWYQQALGLGLQFLLWYDEGEERNRGNFPPRFSGRQFPNYSSELNVNALELEDSALYLCASGISLSAGERPYFGPGTRLTVL.

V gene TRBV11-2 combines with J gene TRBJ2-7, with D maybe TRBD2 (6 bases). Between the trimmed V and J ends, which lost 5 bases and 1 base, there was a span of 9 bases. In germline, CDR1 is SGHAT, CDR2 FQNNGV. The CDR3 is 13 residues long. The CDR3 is CASSPGLSYEQYF. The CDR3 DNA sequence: TGTGCCAGCAGCCCCGGACTATCCTACGAGCAGTACTTC.

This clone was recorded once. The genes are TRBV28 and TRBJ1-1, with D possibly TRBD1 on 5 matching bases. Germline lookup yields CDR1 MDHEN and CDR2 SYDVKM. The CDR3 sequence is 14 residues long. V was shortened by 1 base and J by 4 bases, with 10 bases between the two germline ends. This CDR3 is CASSLLGGGTEAFF. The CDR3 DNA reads TGTGCCAGCAGTTTATTGGGGGGAGGCACTGAAGCTTTCTTT.

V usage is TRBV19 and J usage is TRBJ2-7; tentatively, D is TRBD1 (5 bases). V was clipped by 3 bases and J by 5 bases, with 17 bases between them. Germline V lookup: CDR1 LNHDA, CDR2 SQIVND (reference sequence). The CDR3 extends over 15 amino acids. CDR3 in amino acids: CASSMSSRVQDEQYF. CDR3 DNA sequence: TGTGCCAGTAGTATGTCGTCCAGGGTCCAGGACGAGCAGTACTTC. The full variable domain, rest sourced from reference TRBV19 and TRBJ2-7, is DGGITQSPKYLFRKEGQNVTLSCEQNLNHDAMYWYRQDPGQGLRLIYYSQIVNDFQKGDIAEGYSVSREKKESFPLTVTSAQKNPTAFYLCASSMSSRVQDEQYFGPGTRLTVT.

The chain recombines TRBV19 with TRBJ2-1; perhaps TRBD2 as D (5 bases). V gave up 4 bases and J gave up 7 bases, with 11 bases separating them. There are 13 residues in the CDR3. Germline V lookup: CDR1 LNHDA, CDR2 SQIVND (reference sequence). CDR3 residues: CASSKRASNEQFF. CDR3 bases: TGTGCCAGTAGTAAGAGGGCCTCGAATGAGCAGTTCTTC.

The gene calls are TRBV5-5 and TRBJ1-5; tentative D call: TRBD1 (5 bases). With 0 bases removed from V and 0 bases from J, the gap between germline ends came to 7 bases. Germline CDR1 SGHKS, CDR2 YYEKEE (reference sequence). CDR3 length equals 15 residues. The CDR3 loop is CASSLDGHSNQPQHF. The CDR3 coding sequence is TGTGCCAGCAGCTTGGACGGACATAGCAATCAGCCCCAGCATTTT. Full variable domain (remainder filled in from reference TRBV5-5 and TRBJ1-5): DAGVTQSPTHLIKTRGQQVTLRCSPISGHKSVSWYQQVLGQGPQFIFQYYEKEERGRGNFPDRFSARQFPNYSSELNVNALLLGDSALYLCASSLDGHSNQPQHFGDGTRLSIL.

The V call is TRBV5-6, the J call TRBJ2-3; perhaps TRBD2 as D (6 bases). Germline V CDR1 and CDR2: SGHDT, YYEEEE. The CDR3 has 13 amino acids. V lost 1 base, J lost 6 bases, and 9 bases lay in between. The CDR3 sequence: CASSLSAGDTQYF. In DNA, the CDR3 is TGTGCCAGCAGCTTGTCGGCGGGGGATACGCAGTATTTT.

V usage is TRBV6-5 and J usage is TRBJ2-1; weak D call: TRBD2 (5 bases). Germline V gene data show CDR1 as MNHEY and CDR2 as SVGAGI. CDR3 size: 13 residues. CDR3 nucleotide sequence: TGTTCCTCCGGAGGAGCAACAGACAATGAGCAGTTCTTC. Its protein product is CSSGGATDNEQFF.

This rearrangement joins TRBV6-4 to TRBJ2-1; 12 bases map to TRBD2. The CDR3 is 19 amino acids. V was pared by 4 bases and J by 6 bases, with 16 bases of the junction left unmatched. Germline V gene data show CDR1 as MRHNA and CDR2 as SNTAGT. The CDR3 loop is CASSARLIDRGLAGNEQFF. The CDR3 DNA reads TGTGCCAGCAGTGCCCGATTAATAGACCGGGGACTAGCGGGCAATGAGCAGTTCTTC.

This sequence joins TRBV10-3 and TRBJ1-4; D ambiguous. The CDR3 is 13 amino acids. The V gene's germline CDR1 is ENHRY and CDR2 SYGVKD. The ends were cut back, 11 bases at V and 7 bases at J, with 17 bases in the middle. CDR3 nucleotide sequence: TGTGCCTCCGCGTCCCAACTAGGTGAAAAACTGTTTTTT. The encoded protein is CASASQLGEKLFF.

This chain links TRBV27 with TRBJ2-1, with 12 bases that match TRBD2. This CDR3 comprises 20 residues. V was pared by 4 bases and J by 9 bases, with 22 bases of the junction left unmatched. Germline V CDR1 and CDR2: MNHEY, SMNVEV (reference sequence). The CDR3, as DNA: TGTGCCAGCAGTTCGGTTTATGGGGACCTAGCGGGAGGGCGCTTCAGTGAGCAGTTCTTC. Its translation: CASSSVYGDLAGGRFSEQFF.

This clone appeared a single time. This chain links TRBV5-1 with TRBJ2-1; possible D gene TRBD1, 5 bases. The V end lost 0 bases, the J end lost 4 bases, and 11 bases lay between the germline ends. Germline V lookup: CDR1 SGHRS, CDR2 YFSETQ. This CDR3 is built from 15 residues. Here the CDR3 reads CASSLDAGPYNEQFF. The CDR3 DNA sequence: TGCGCCAGCAGCTTGGATGCAGGGCCTTACAATGAGCAGTTCTTC. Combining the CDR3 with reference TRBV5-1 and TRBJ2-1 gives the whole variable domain KAGVTQTPRYLIKTRGQQVTLSCSPISGHRSVSWYQQTPGQGLQFLFEYFSETQRNKGNFPGRFSGRQFSNSRSEMNVSTLELGDSALYLCASSLDAGPYNEQFFGPGTRLTVL.

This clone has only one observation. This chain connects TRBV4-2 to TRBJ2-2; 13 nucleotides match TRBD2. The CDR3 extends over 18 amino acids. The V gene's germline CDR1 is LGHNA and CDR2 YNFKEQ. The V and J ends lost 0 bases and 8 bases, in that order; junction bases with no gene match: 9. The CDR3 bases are TGTGCCAGCAGCCAAGATAGGGGGACTAGCGGGACTACTGGGGAGCTGTTTTTT. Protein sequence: CASSQDRGTSGTTGELFF.

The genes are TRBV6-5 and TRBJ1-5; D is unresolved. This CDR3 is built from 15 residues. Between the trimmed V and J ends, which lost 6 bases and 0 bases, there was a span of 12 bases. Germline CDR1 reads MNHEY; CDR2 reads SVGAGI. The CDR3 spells CASRRQTDSNQPQHF. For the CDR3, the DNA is TGTGCCAGCAGGAGGCAGACGGATAGCAATCAGCCCCAGCATTTT.

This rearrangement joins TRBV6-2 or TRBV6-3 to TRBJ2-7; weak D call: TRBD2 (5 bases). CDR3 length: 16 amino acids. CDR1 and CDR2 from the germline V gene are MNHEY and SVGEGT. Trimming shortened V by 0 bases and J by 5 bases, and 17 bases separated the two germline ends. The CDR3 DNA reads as TGTGCCAGCAGTTACTCAGGCGGGCGCGGTGGGAACGAGCAGTACTTC. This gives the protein CASSYSGGRGGNEQYF.

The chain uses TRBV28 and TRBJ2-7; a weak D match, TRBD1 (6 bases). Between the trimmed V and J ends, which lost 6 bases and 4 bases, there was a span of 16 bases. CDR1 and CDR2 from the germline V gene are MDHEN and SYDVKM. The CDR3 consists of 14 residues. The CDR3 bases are TGTGCCAGCAGAGCACAGGGCTCGGGTTACGAGCAGTACTTC. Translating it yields CASRAQGSGYEQYF.

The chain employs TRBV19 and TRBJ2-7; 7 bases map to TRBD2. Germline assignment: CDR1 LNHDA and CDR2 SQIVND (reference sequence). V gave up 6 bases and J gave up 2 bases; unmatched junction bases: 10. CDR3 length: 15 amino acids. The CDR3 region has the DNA TGTGCCAGTAGGACGGCCCTAGCGGCAGCCTACGAGCAGTACTTC. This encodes CASRTALAAAYEQYF. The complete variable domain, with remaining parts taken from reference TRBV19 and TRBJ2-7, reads DGGITQSPKYLFRKEGQNVTLSCEQNLNHDAMYWYRQDPGQGLRLIYYSQIVNDFQKGDIAEGYSVSREKKESFPLTVTSAQKNPTAFYLCASRTALAAAYEQYFGPGTRLTVT.

CDR3 sequence (DNA): TGTGCCAGCAGCCCGGGGGGGGCTTATGGCTACACCTTC. Protein sequence: CASSPGGAYGYTF. This chain links TRBV6-5 with TRBJ1-2, with a weak D call TRBD1 (6 bases). The V and J ends lost 6 bases and 5 bases respectively, with 13 bases between them. The CDR3 has 13 amino acids. Germline-derived CDR1 and CDR2 are MNHEY and SVGAGI.

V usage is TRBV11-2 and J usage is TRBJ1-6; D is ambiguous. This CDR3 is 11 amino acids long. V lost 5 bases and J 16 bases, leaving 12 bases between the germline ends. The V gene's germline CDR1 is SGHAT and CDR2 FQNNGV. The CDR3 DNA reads TGTGCCAGCAGCGGAGGGAGAGCACTCCACTTT. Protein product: CASSGGRALHF.

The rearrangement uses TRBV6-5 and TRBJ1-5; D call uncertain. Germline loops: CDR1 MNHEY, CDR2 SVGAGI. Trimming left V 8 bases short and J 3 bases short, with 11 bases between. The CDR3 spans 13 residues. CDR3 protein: CASAARNNQPQHF. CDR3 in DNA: TGTGCCAGCGCCGCGCGGAACAATCAGCCCCAGCATTTT.

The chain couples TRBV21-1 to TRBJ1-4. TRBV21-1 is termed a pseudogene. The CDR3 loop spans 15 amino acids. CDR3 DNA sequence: TGTGCCAGCAGCAGTGGGAGGGCAACTAATGAAAAACTGTTTTTT. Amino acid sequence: CASSSGRATNEKLFF.

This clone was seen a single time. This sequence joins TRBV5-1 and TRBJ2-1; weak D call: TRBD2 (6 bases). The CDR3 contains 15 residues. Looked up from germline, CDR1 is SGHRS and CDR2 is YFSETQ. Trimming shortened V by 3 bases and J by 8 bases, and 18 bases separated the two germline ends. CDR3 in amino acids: CASSSVGGVGDEQFF. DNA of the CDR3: TGCGCCAGCAGCTCAGTGGGAGGAGTGGGAGATGAGCAGTTCTTC.

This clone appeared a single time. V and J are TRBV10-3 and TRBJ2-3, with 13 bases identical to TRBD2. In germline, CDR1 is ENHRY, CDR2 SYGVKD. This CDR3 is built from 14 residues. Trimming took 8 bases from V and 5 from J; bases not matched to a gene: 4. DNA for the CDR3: TGTGCCATCGGACTAGCGGGAGTTAAAGATACGCAGTATTTT. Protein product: CAIGLAGVKDTQYF.

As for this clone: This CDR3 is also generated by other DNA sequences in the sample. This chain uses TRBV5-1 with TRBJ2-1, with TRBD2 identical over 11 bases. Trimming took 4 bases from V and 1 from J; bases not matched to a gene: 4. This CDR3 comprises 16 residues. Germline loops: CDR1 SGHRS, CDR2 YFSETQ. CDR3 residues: CASSLTSGSSYNEQFF. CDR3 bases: TGCGCCAGCAGCCTTACTAGCGGGAGTTCCTACAATGAGCAGTTCTTC.

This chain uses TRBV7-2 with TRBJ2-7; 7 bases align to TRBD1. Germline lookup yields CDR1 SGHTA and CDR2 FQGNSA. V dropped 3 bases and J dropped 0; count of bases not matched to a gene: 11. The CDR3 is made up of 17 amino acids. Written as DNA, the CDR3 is TGTGCCAGCAGCTTTGCGCGTGGGACAGTGAGCTCCTACGAGCAGTACTTC. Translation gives CASSFARGTVSSYEQYF.

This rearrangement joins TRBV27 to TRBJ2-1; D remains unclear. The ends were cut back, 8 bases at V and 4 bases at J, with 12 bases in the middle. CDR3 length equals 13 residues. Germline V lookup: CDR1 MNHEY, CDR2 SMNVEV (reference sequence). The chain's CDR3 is CASAARLYNEQFF. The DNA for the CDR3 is TGTGCCAGCGCGGCGAGGCTTTACAATGAGCAGTTCTTC.

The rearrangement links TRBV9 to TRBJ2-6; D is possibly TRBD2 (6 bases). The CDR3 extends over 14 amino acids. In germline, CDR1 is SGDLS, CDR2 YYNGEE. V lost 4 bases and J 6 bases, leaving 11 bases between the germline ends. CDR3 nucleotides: TGTGCCAGCAGCCCGGGGGTTACGGCCAACGTCCTGACTTTC. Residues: CASSPGVTANVLTF.